A selection of T cell receptor beta chains follows, all from one sample in a study of cytomegalovirus exposure and HLA in healthy donors. Produced via immunoSEQ multiplex PCR; TCRdb's table is partial and in-frame only. The sample lists under 150,000 clones; 81% were seen once. The sequenced material came from PBMCs. The source is a middle-aged woman in good health and CMV-seropositive. CDR3s include the opening cysteine and the closing phenylalanine or tryptophan. The D gene is left open where the match is weak. Expanded clones are given a class, and other clones once, few, many or no size at all.

d_gene	v_gene	len	j_gene	abundance	CDR3nt	CDR3aa
-	TRBV5-1	13	TRBJ1-3	-	TGCGCCAGCAGGACAGGCTCTGGAAACACCATATATTTT	CASRTGSGNTIYF
TRBD1	TRBV5-1	14	TRBJ2-5	-	TGCGCCAGCAGCACCGGGACAGCACAAGAGACCCAGTACTTC	CASSTGTAQETQYF
TRBD2	TRBV5-6	17	TRBJ2-5	-	TGTGCCAGCAGCTTGGTGGGACTAGCGGGGGGCCGGGAGACCCAGTACTTC	CASSLVGLAGGRETQYF
-	TRBV7-3	14	TRBJ2-2	-	TGTGCCAGCAGCTTTAACCAGGGCAGCGGGGAGCTGTTTTTT	CASSFNQGSGELFF
-	TRBV4-1	16	TRBJ1-6	-	TGCGCCAGCAGCCAAGAGGGGATTGAGGGAAAATCACCCCTCCACTTT	CASSQEGIEGKSPLHF
TRBD1	TRBV7-9	14	TRBJ2-7	-	TGTGCCACCGCAGGGGACAGGGTATCCTACGAGCAGTACTTC	CATAGDRVSYEQYF
-	TRBV27	13	TRBJ2-7	-	TGTGCCAGCAGTCGGCCGGGGGGCCACGAGCAGTACTTC	CASSRPGGHEQYF
-	TRBV9	15	TRBJ1-2	-	TGTGCCAGCAGCGTAGCTTCAGGGTGGGCCTATGGCTACACCTTC	CASSVASGWAYGYTF
-	TRBV13	15	TRBJ2-3	few	TGTGCCAGCAGCTTAGATGGCGGACTCACAGATACGCAGTATTTT	CASSLDGGLTDTQYF
TRBD2	TRBV5-4	15	TRBJ2-7	-	TGTGCCAGCAGCTTGGTAGGGCTAGCGGGAGATGAGCAGTACTTC	CASSLVGLAGDEQYF
TRBD2	TRBV5-4	17	TRBJ2-1	-	TGTGCCAGCAGCGGGTGGACTAGCGGGGGGGCGGGCAATGAGCAGTTCTTC	CASSGWTSGGAGNEQFF
-	TRBV5-6	14	TRBJ2-7	-	TGTGCCAGCAGCTTGCGGGGGGCATCCTACGAGCAGTACTTC	CASSLRGASYEQYF
-	TRBV7-9	14	TRBJ1-5	once	TGTGCCAGCAGCCCAGGTAGCGGCAATCAGCCCCAGCATTTT	CASSPGSGNQPQHF
-	TRBV28	15	TRBJ1-1	-	TGTGCCAGCAGTTTATTCGAGACAGTGAACACTGAAGCTTTCTTT	CASSLFETVNTEAFF
TRBD1	TRBV5-4	14	TRBJ2-7	once	TGTGCCAGCAGCAACGGACAGGGCAGGGACGAGCAGTACTTC	CASSNGQGRDEQYF
TRBD1	TRBV7-2	15	TRBJ2-1	-	TGTGCCAGCAGCAGTGACAGGGGCTCCTACAATGAGCAGTTCTTC	CASSSDRGSYNEQFF
-	TRBV29-1	13	TRBJ2-3	-	TGCAGCGTTGAAAAACTAGCTGGGGATACGCAGTATTTT	CSVEKLAGDTQYF
TRBD2	TRBV19	14	TRBJ2-5	-	TGTGCCAGTAGTAGGGGGACTACTCAAGAGACCCAGTACTTC	CASSRGTTQETQYF
TRBD1	TRBV7-7	14	TRBJ2-7	-	TGTGCTAGCAGCTCCGGGACAGGGGACTACGAGCAGTACTTC	CASSSGTGDYEQYF
-	TRBV7-2	14	TRBJ1-2	-	TGTGCCAGCAGCTCATCGGGGGGCCCCTATGGCTACACTTTC	CASSSSGGPYGYTF
-	TRBV10-3	14	TRBJ1-1	-	TGTGCCATCAGTGAGTCGGTGGAAACTACGAGCGCTTTCTTT	CAISESVETTSAFF
-	TRBV5-4	13	TRBJ2-3	-	TGTGCCAGCCATGGGATAGGGGCAGATACGCAGTATTTT	CASHGIGADTQYF
TRBD1	TRBV2	16	TRBJ1-6	few	TGTGCCAGCAGCGATGGACAGGGGACTTATAATTCACCCCTCCACTTT	CASSDGQGTYNSPLHF
TRBD1	TRBV9	15	TRBJ1-5	-	TGTGCCAGCAGCCCGGGACAGGGGTTTGATCAGCCCCAGCATTTT	CASSPGQGFDQPQHF
TRBD2	TRBV7-9	12	TRBJ2-7	-	TGTGCCAGCAGCGGGAGGGGCTACGAGCAGTACTTC	CASSGRGYEQYF
TRBD2	TRBV27	20	TRBJ2-7	-	TGTGCCAGCAGACCCTTTGGCGCGGGAGGTATTATTACGGGTTCCTACGAGCAGTACTTC	CASRPFGAGGIITGSYEQYF
-	TRBV9	16	TRBJ2-5	-	TGTGCCAGCAGCGTGGCGCACGGACTCCCTGGAGGGACCCAGTACTTC	CASSVAHGLPGGTQYF
TRBD1	TRBV6-5	15	TRBJ1-5	-	TGTGCCAGCGCCCATACCCCTACAGGGGACCAGCCCCAGCATTTT	CASAHTPTGDQPQHF
TRBD2	TRBV30	13	TRBJ2-1	few	TGTGCCTGGAGTCCCGGGACTAGCCATGAGCAGTTCTTC	CAWSPGTSHEQFF
TRBD1	TRBV4-3	14	TRBJ2-7	-	TGCGCCAGCAGCCCCGGGACAGGGGCCTACGAGCAGTACTTC	CASSPGTGAYEQYF
TRBD1	TRBV10-1	13	TRBJ2-3	-	TGCGCCAGCAGTGGGACAGGGGTAGAAACGCAGTATTTT	CASSGTGVETQYF
-	TRBV7-3	15	TRBJ2-7	-	TGTGCCAGCAGCTTAACCGCACTAGAGGGCAACGAGCAGTACTTC	CASSLTALEGNEQYF
TRBD1	TRBV25-1	14	TRBJ1-1	-	TGTGCCAGCAGTGATGCAGGGGGGAATACTGAAGCTTTCTTT	CASSDAGGNTEAFF
-	TRBV30	14	TRBJ1-4	-	TGTGCCTGGAGGAGGGCCGGGGCTAATGAAAAACTGTTTTTT	CAWRRAGANEKLFF
TRBD1	TRBV7-2	15	TRBJ2-5	-	TGTGCCAGCAGCTTGGACAGGGGGCTAGGAGAGACCCAGTACTTC	CASSLDRGLGETQYF
-	TRBV4-2	19	TRBJ1-3	-	TGTGCCAGCAGCCAAGACCCGATAAGGACGGGAAATTCTGGAAACACCATATATTTT	CASSQDPIRTGNSGNTIYF
TRBD1	TRBV28	14	TRBJ1-2	-	TGTGCCAGCAGTTTAGAGGGGGCTCCCTATGGCTACACCTTC	CASSLEGAPYGYTF
TRBD1	TRBV19	14	TRBJ1-6	few	TGTGCCAGTAGTACCGGGACAGATAATTCACCCCTCCACTTT	CASSTGTDNSPLHF
-	TRBV11-2	16	TRBJ1-6	few	TGTGCCAGCAGCTCCCCCTGGACACATTATAATTCACCCCTCCACTTT	CASSSPWTHYNSPLHF
TRBD1	TRBV18	15	TRBJ1-1	-	TGTGCCAGCTCACGCGCTACAGGGGTAAACACTGAAGCTTTCTTT	CASSRATGVNTEAFF
-	TRBV7-2	12	TRBJ2-1	-	TGTGCCAGCAGCTTAATGGGAGTGGAGCAGTTCTTC	CASSLMGVEQFF
TRBD1	TRBV27	15	TRBJ2-7	-	TGTGCCAGCAGTTTATCCTCGACAGGGTCCTACGAGCAGTACTTC	CASSLSSTGSYEQYF
TRBD1	TRBV19	13	TRBJ1-2	-	TGTGCCAGTAGCTTACAGGGGACCTATGGCTACACCTTC	CASSLQGTYGYTF